This T cell receptor (beta chain) was sequenced in a study of blood T cell repertoires in COVID-19. Germline values: CDR1 LNHDA, CDR2 SQIVND (reference sequence). Trimming cost V 5 bases and J 0 bases, with 11 bases left between them. This CDR3 is built from 14 residues. The data were produced by immunoSEQ multiplex PCR, yet TCRdb's version contains in-frame clones alone and is incomplete. The sample includes roughly 250,000 clones, about four fifths of them seen just once. The sequence was obtained from a woman aged 55-70 years with active or convalescent COVID-19. The V gene is TRBV19, the J gene TRBJ2-7, with D possibly being TRBD1 (6 bases). What was sequenced was peripheral blood. In DNA, the CDR3 is TGTGCCAGTAGTCGGGACATTGACTCCTACGAGCAGTACTTC. Amino acid sequence: CASSRDIDSYEQYF.